Presented here are 8 T cell receptor beta chains from one specimen sequenced in a study of early T cells in non-severe SARS-CoV-2 infection. TCRdb itself ran the 5' RACE reads through MiXCR, one entry per CDR3 protein. The sample holds approximately 42,000 distinct CDR3 sequences, around 6.1% seen once. The sample comprised whole blood. Receptors were obtained from an adult who was a healthcare worker with PCR-confirmed SARS-CoV-2 infection or an uninfected control (not recorded which).

This clonotype was recorded many times. The J gene is TRBJ1-2, the V gene TRBV4-1; D is unclear. Germline loops: CDR1 MGHRA, CDR2 YSYEKL. V was trimmed by 1 base and J by 4 bases, leaving 10 bases between them. The CDR3 consists of 14 residues. CDR3 region: CASSQGWAPYGYTF. As DNA, the CDR3 is TGCGCCAGCAGCCAAGGTTGGGCCCCCTATGGCTACACCTTC.

This clonotype was counted a few times. The V call is TRBV30, the J call TRBJ1-1; 7 bases line up with TRBD1. This CDR3 comprises 13 residues. J was trimmed by 0 bases and V by 8 bases; bases with no gene match: 6. The V gene's germline CDR1 is GTSNPN and CDR2 SVGIG (reference sequence). CDR3 nucleotide sequence: TGTGCCACGCACAGGGGCCTGAACACTGAAGCTTTCTTT. As protein: CATHRGLNTEAFF.

Turning to this clonotype: At one of its ends the junction is not consistent with the germline gene, which may arise from a read error. V is TRBV30 and J is TRBJ2-3, with D unclear. The CDR3 is 13 amino acids. CDR1 is GTSNPN and CDR2 is SVGIG in the germline V gene (reference sequence). This chain's CDR3 is CARSGVSTDTQYF. DNA of the CDR3: TGTGCCCGGAGTGGAGTTAGCACAGATACGCAGTATTTT.

Concerning this clonotype itself: An end of the junction differs from the germline gene, which may be a read error. The chain is built from TRBV4-1 and TRBJ2-4; TRBD2 matches 15 bases. Looked up from germline, CDR1 is MGHRA and CDR2 is YSYEKL. The CDR3 sequence is 21 residues long. CDR3 bases: TGCGCCAGCAGTCAAGATAAGGGACTAGCGGGGGGCCGGGAGCCCCAAAACATTCAGTACTTC. Amino acid sequence: CASSQDKGLAGGREPQNIQYF.

This clonotype has ten or more counts. The gene calls are TRBV7-8 and TRBJ2-3; weak D call: TRBD1 (5 bases). This CDR3 region has 14 residues. Germline values: CDR1 SGHVS, CDR2 FQNEAQ. The germline V and J ends were trimmed by 1 base and 4 bases, with 9 bases remaining between them. CDR3 loop: CASSLGGAPDTQYF. Here the CDR3 DNA reads TGTGCCAGCAGCTTAGGGGGCGCCCCAGATACGCAGTATTTT.

In its sample, this clonotype was seen many times. This chain connects TRBV5-6 to TRBJ2-1; TRBD1 aligns across 7 bases. The V and J ends lost 3 bases and 7 bases, in that order; junction bases with no gene match: 10. Germline CDR1 SGHDT, CDR2 YYEEEE. This CDR3 spans 15 amino acids. The CDR3 is CASSWGGQAQNEQFF. The CDR3 DNA sequence: TGTGCCAGCAGCTGGGGCGGACAGGCCCAAAATGAGCAGTTCTTC.

The sample holds many counts of this clonotype. V is TRBV6-5 and J is TRBJ2-3, with 7 nucleotides matching TRBD2. There are 16 residues in the CDR3. Germline loops: CDR1 MNHEY, CDR2 SVGAGI. V gave up 0 bases and J gave up 1 base; unmatched junction bases: 4. CDR3 in amino acids: CASSYSASGGTDTQYF. The CDR3 region has the DNA TGTGCCAGCAGTTACTCCGCCAGCGGGGGCACAGATACGCAGTATTTT.

In this sample, this clonotype turned up many times. The rearrangement joins TRBV20-1 to TRBJ2-5; possible D gene TRBD2, 6 bases. The germline V gene encodes CDR1 DFQATT and CDR2 SNEGSKA (reference sequence). V was clipped by 3 bases and J by 3 bases, with 8 bases between them. This CDR3 contains 12 residues. CDR3 nucleotides: TGCAGTGCTAGCGTAGCGGAAGAGACCCAGTACTTC. Translation: CSASVAEETQYF.